This entry lists 21 T cell receptor beta chains sequenced from one sample in a study of T cells in women clearing cervical HPV infection. Generated by immunoSEQ multiplex PCR, the TCRdb table keeps only in-frame clones and is missing some. This sample's table reports about 20,000 clones. Specimen: blood buffy coat. These TCRs come from a woman aged 18-69 years with a cervical HPV16 infection that either progressed to CIN3+ or cleared (not recorded which).

On this clone: The read ends 3 residues shy of where the CDR3 ends; the end is completed using the germline J gene. V gene TRBV30 combines with J gene TRBJ2-1, with 9 bases aligning to TRBD1. CDR3 length equals 13 residues. Losses at the gene ends were 3 bases for V and 9 bases for J; bases not matched to a gene: 6. Germline CDR1 reads GTSNPN; CDR2 reads SVGIG (reference sequence). CDR3 loop: CAWRGQGRTEQFF. CDR3 bases read: TGTGCCTGGAGGGGACAGGGACGCACTGAG.

Details on this clone: The read stops 3 residues short of the end of the CDR3; the missing end is completed from the germline J gene. The J gene is TRBJ2-7, the V gene TRBV7-2; D is perhaps TRBD1 (5 bases). Per the germline V gene, CDR1 is SGHTA and CDR2 is FQGNSA. The CDR3 sequence is 14 residues long. Between the trimmed V and J ends, which lost 5 bases and 0 bases, there was a span of 11 bases. The CDR3 DNA, read in part, is TGTGCCAGCAGCGGTAAGGACAACTCCTACGAG. This encodes CASSGKDNSYE. The whole CDR3 region reads CASSGKDNSYEQYF.

Concerning this clone itself: The CDR3 goes on 3 residues after the read ends, and that part is filled in from the germline J gene. The chain has TRBV30 and TRBJ2-7; 10 bases line up with TRBD1. The CDR3 is 15 residues long. With V trimmed by 2 bases and J by 2 bases, 6 bases remained unmatched. Germline V lookup: CDR1 GTSNPN, CDR2 SVGIG (reference sequence). The CDR3 here is CAWSKDRGAPYEQYF. Partial CDR3 DNA: TGTGCCTGGAGTAAGGACAGGGGGGCCCCCTACGAG.

Comments on this clone: The read gets to within 3 residues of the CDR3 end, and the germline J gene fills in the rest. This rearrangement joins TRBV29-1 to TRBJ2-3, with 7 bases matching TRBD1. CDR1 is SQVTM, CDR2 ANQGSEA, per germline. CDR3 length: 13 residues. CDR3 bases read: TGCAGCGCCGGGACAGCCGTTAATCAGCCG. This codes for CSAGTAVNQP. In full, the CDR3 is CSAGTAVNQPQYF.

A note on this clone: From the germline J gene comes the end of the CDR3, since the read stops 3 residues before it. The chain carries TRBV7-8 and TRBJ2-3; 9 bases line up with TRBD2. The CDR3 is 16 residues long. Per the germline V gene, CDR1 is SGHVS and CDR2 is FQNEAQ. CDR3 DNA, as far as it was read: TGTGCCAGCAGCTTAGGAAGCGGGGGGTACCAAGAGACG. Amino acid sequence: CASSLGSGGYQET. The whole CDR3 sequence is CASSLGSGGYQETQYF.

Points on this clone: The CDR3 end lies 3 residues beyond the end of the read and is filled in from the germline J gene. This rearrangement joins TRBV6-2 or TRBV6-3 to TRBJ2-1; 8 bases are shared with TRBD2. The J segment lost 4 bases and the V segment lost 0 bases, leaving 8 bases of the junction unmatched. The CDR3 covers 17 residues. Germline lookup yields CDR1 MNHEY and CDR2 SVGEGT. CDR3 sequence reads: CASSYSLRGGGYNEQFF. The CDR3 DNA, read in part, is TGTGCCAGCAGTTACTCGCTCAGGGGCGGGGGGTACAATGAG.

A remark on this clone: The sequenced fragment ends 3 residues before the CDR3 boundary, so the rest is inferred from the germline J gene. The rearrangement uses TRBV30 and TRBJ2-2; TRBD1 might be the D (5 bases). From germline, CDR1 is GTSNPN and CDR2 SVGIG (reference sequence). CDR3 length: 13 amino acids. The CDR3 spells CAWTGKNNEKLFF. CDR3 bases read: TGTGCCTGGACAGGGAAGAACAATGAAAAG.

The sequenced CDR3 bases are TGTGCCAGCACACTAGCGGGGGGGGATGAG. Its translation: CASTLAGGDE. The whole CDR3 protein is CASTLAGGDEQFF. V is TRBV7-9 and J is TRBJ2-1; 13 bases align to TRBD2. The read ends 3 residues before the CDR3 terminus; that terminus is restored from the germline J gene. CDR3 length: 13 amino acids. Trimming cost V 7 bases and J 8 bases; bases outside gene matches: 2. Germline CDR1 reads SEHNR; CDR2 reads FQNEAQ (reference sequence).

As concerns this clone: The read terminates 3 residues ahead of where the CDR3 ends, so the germline J gene completes it. The chain links TRBV20-1 to TRBJ2-1; possible D gene TRBD1, 5 bases. The CDR3 is made up of 14 amino acids. In germline, CDR1 is DFQATT, CDR2 SNEGSKA (reference sequence). V gave up 8 bases and J gave up 3 bases, with 17 bases separating them. Incomplete CDR3 DNA: TGCAGTTCCCCCCCCCGACAGAGCTACAATGAG. Protein sequence: CSSPPRQSYNE. The entire CDR3 sequence reads CSSPPRQSYNEQFF.

About this clone: The DNA ends 3 residues before the CDR3 does, and the rest of the CDR3 is filled in from the germline J gene. V gene TRBV11-2 combines with J gene TRBJ2-1, with D maybe TRBD2 (7 bases). Germline CDR1 reads SGHAT; CDR2 reads FQNNGV. The CDR3 sequence is 15 residues long. Trimming stripped 0 bases from V and 9 bases from J, with 15 bases between. CDR3 DNA (partial): TGTGCCAGCAGCTTAGATGCTCCGGGGGGCCGTGAG. It codes for CASSLDAPGGRE. The full CDR3 protein reads CASSLDAPGGREQFF.

Points on this clone: The read ends 3 residues shy of where the CDR3 ends; the end is completed using the germline J gene. The rearrangement uses TRBV30 and TRBJ1-6; the match to TRBD1 covers 9 bases. Germline assignment: CDR1 GTSNPN and CDR2 SVGIG (reference sequence). This CDR3 comprises 14 residues. Germline trimming cut 2 bases from V and 9 bases from J; bases unmatched to any gene: 5. CDR3 DNA, as far as it was read: TGTGCCTGGAGTCGGGACAGGGTCGGTTCACCC. Translated: CAWSRDRVGSP. The full CDR3 protein is CAWSRDRVGSPLHF.

The CDR3 region is CSARGSREYEQYF. The CDR3 DNA, read in part, is TGCAGTGCTAGAGGCTCCAGGGAATACGAG. The chain links TRBV20-1 to TRBJ2-7; D perhaps matches TRBD1 (5 bases). The CDR3 extends 3 residues past the end of the read, so its final part is completed from the germline J gene. Trimming stripped 1 base from V and 4 bases from J, with 11 bases between. The CDR3 is 13 residues long. CDR1 is DFQATT and CDR2 is SNEGSKA in the germline V gene (reference sequence).

Comments on this clone: The CDR3 end is not reached by the read, which stops 3 residues before it; the germline J gene fills it in. The chain couples TRBV20-1 to TRBJ2-1; 14 bases are shared with TRBD2. This CDR3 has 16 residues. Looked up from germline, CDR1 is DFQATT and CDR2 is SNEGSKA (reference sequence). V shed 5 bases, J shed 5 bases, and the junction held 8 bases outside the gene matches. CDR3 bases read: TGCAGTGCTCAATCGATGACTAGCGGGGGGGACAATGAG. Translation gives CSAQSMTSGGDNE. The entire CDR3 is CSAQSMTSGGDNEQFF.

With respect to this clone: The read halts 3 residues ahead of the CDR3 end, with the missing end drawn from the germline J gene. The chain employs TRBV11-3 and TRBJ2-1, with D possibly matching TRBD2 (6 bases). Germline assignment: CDR1 SGHNT and CDR2 YENEEA. Deletions cut 1 base from V and 2 bases from J, with 9 bases between. This CDR3 contains 15 residues. The CDR3 reads CASSLGQRAYNEQFF. The CDR3 bases that were read are TGTGCCAGCAGCTTAGGGCAGCGGGCCTACAATGAG.

With respect to this clone: The read comes to an end 3 residues before the CDR3 does, leaving the germline J gene to fill in the end. The gene calls are TRBV4-1 and TRBJ2-5; perhaps TRBD2 as D (7 bases). With 5 bases removed from V and 5 bases from J, the gap between germline ends came to 15 bases. The CDR3 length is 14 residues. In germline, CDR1 is MGHRA, CDR2 YSYEKL. Incomplete CDR3 DNA: TGCGCCAGCAGCTCCTCCAGGGGAGGGGAGACC. Its protein is CASSSSRGGET. The full-length CDR3 reads as CASSSSRGGETQYF.

With respect to this clone: The read finishes 3 residues shy of the CDR3 end, and the germline J gene is used to complete it. The chain employs TRBV30 and TRBJ1-4; 8 nucleotides align to TRBD1. Germline V gene data show CDR1 as GTSNPN and CDR2 as SVGIG (reference sequence). The CDR3 covers 13 residues. With V trimmed by 8 bases and J by 3 bases, 5 bases remained unmatched. CDR3 protein: CAQKTGANEKLFF. The sequenced CDR3 bases are TGTGCCCAAAAGACAGGGGCTAATGAAAAA. Full variable domain (rest looked up from reference TRBV30 and TRBJ1-4): SQTIHQWPATLVQPVGSPLSLECTVEGTSNPNLYWYRQAAGRGLQLLFYSVGIGQISSEVPQNLSASRPQDRQFILSSKKLLLSDSGFYLCAQKTGANEKLFFGSGTQLSVL.

In regard to this clone: Read sequence stops 3 residues before the CDR3 end, and the germline J gene provides the missing end. The same CDR3 arises from other DNA sequences in this sample as well. The J gene is TRBJ1-1, the V gene TRBV7-3; D is uncertain. Germline V gene data show CDR1 as SGHTA and CDR2 as FQGTGA. The CDR3 contains 16 residues. CDR3 DNA, as far as it was read: TGTGCCAGCAGCGCAACCCGGACTAGCTCCTTAGATGAG. This sequence encodes CASSATRTSSLDE. The whole CDR3 sequence reads CASSATRTSSLDEAFF. Based on the CDR3 plus reference TRBV7-3 and TRBJ1-1, the full variable domain is GAGVSQTPSNKVTEKGKYVELRCDPISGHTALYWYRQSLGQGPEFLIYFQGTGAADDSGLPNDRFFAVRPEGSVSTLKIQRTERGDSAVYLCASSATRTSSLDEAFFGQGTRLTVV.

In the case of this clone: The junction does not match germline at one end; this may be a read error. Coverage ceases 3 residues before the CDR3 finishes, and the germline J gene fills in the end. Different DNA sequences within this sample yield the same CDR3. The rearrangement uses TRBV29-1 and TRBJ1-2; tentatively, D is TRBD1 (6 bases). Germline assignment: CDR1 SQVTM and CDR2 ANQGSEA. The length of the CDR3 is 14 residues. CDR3: CSVEEQGINYGYTF. The sequenced part of the CDR3 DNA is TGCAGCGTCGAAGAACAGGGTATTAACTATGGC.

Points on this clone: Read data end 3 residues before the CDR3 end; the end is taken from the germline J gene. V gene TRBV5-1 combines with J gene TRBJ2-3; 9 positions match TRBD2. The CDR3 length is 14 residues. J lost 4 bases, V lost 4 bases, and 4 bases had no gene match. CDR1 is SGHRS, CDR2 YFSETQ, per germline. CDR3 bases read: TGCGCCAGCAGCCCCGGACTAGCGTCAGATACG. Protein: CASSPGLASDT. The whole CDR3 sequence is CASSPGLASDTQYF.

For this clone: The read ends 3 residues before the CDR3 terminus; that terminus is restored from the germline J gene. V gene TRBV10-3 combines with J gene TRBJ2-5; 7 nucleotides align to TRBD1. The V gene end was trimmed by 8 bases and the J gene end by 3 bases; junction bases not matched to a gene: 6. Germline V lookup: CDR1 ENHRY, CDR2 SYGVKD. This CDR3 region has 13 residues. CDR3: CAIAVGTEETQYF. The DNA read from the CDR3 is TGTGCCATCGCTGTTGGGACAGAAGAGACC.

As for this clone: The read ends 3 residues early relative to the CDR3; the germline J gene fills the gap. This sequence joins TRBV20-1 and TRBJ1-6; tentative D call: TRBD1 (5 bases). CDR1 is DFQATT and CDR2 is SNEGSKA in the germline V gene (reference sequence). The CDR3 is 18 amino acids. Trimming took 0 bases from V and 6 from J, leaving 21 bases between them. CDR3 DNA, as far as it was read: TGCAGTGCTAGAGATTATACGGGTAGGGGATTTATTAATTCACCC. It specifies CSARDYTGRGFINSP. The CDR3 as a whole reads CSARDYTGRGFINSPLHF.